Below, 27 T cell receptor beta chains from the same sample are listed, as sequenced in a study of blood T cells in healthy people across ages. A J-beta primer mix and a sample-barcoded 5' primer were used in a second PCR of roughly 7 to 12 cycles. Using its own MiXCR run on the 5' RACE reads, TCRdb lists one record per CDR3 protein. Of approximately 1,100,000 distinct CDR3 sequences in the sample, roughly 45% were seen once. The source material was blood. Every receptor here comes from an older woman in good health.

The rearrangement uses TRBV13 and TRBJ2-3; 9 positions match TRBD2. Germline CDR1 PRHDT, CDR2 FYEKMQ (reference sequence). This CDR3 is built from 15 residues. V gave up 5 bases and J gave up 3 bases; unmatched junction bases: 6. The CDR3 sequence is CASSLSSGKTDTQYF. CDR3 bases: TGTGCCAGCAGCCTTTCTAGCGGGAAGACAGATACGCAGTATTTT. The complete variable domain, with remaining parts taken from reference TRBV13 and TRBJ2-3, reads AAGVIQSPRHLIKEKRETATLKCYPIPRHDTVYWYQQGPGQDPQFLISFYEKMQSDKGSIPDRFSAQQFSDYHSELNMSSLELGDSALYFCASSLSSGKTDTQYFGPGTRLTVL.

This chain joins TRBV6-2 or TRBV6-3 and TRBJ2-5, with D possibly TRBD2 on 5 matching bases. V lost 8 bases to trimming and J lost 5 bases, with 24 bases between them. From germline, CDR1 is MNHEY and CDR2 SVGEGT. The CDR3 is 16 amino acids. The CDR3 DNA follows: TGTGCCAGCGTGCCGGGGATAGGTCGAGGGTTGGAGACCCAGTACTTC. This codes for CASVPGIGRGLETQYF.

This clonotype was detected many times. The rearrangement uses TRBV27 and TRBJ2-1, with 7 bases aligning to TRBD2. Germline CDR1 reads MNHEY; CDR2 reads SMNVEV (reference sequence). The V segment lost 2 bases and the J segment 2 bases; nucleotides outside the gene matches: 3. CDR3 size: 15 residues. CDR3 DNA: TGTGCCAGCAGTTTAGAAGCGGGACCCTACAATGAGCAGTTCTTC. Translating gives CASSLEAGPYNEQFF.

The rearrangement joins TRBV4-1 to TRBJ1-1, with 7 bases fitting TRBD1. Germline trimming cut 5 bases from V and 6 bases from J; bases unmatched to any gene: 3. Germline values: CDR1 MGHRA, CDR2 YSYEKL. This CDR3 spans 12 amino acids. CDR3 residues: CASSTGVAEAFF. CDR3 bases: TGCGCCAGCAGCACAGGGGTGGCTGAAGCTTTCTTT.

V gene TRBV7-9 combines with J gene TRBJ2-5, with TRBD2 matching 8 bases. V was pared by 4 bases and J by 2 bases, with 3 bases of the junction left unmatched. Germline V CDR1 and CDR2: SEHNR, FQNEAQ (reference sequence). The CDR3 sequence is 14 residues long. This CDR3 is CASSSTSVQETQYF. CDR3 nucleotide sequence: TGTGCCAGCAGCTCGACTAGCGTACAAGAGACCCAGTACTTC.

This chain connects TRBV7-3 to TRBJ2-2; a possible D gene is TRBD1 (7 bases). The CDR3 has 16 amino acids. Between the trimmed V and J ends, which lost 2 bases and 6 bases, there was a span of 16 bases. From germline, CDR1 is SGHTA and CDR2 FQGTGA. CDR3 sequence (DNA): TGTGCCAGCAGCTTATTCGGAGGGGGCGCTCCCGGGGAGCTGTTTTTT. This encodes CASSLFGGGAPGELFF.

The sample holds a few counts of this clonotype. A much larger clone differs from this one at a single base, so this may be a read error. The rearrangement joins TRBV28 to TRBJ2-7; weak D call: TRBD2 (6 bases). The ends were cut back, 4 bases at V and 2 bases at J, with 12 bases in the middle. This CDR3 region has 14 residues. The V gene's germline CDR1 is MDHEN and CDR2 SYDVKM. The CDR3 loop is CASSSAGRTYEQYF. The CDR3 bases are TGTGCCAGCAGTTCTGCGGGGAGAACCTACGAGCAGTACTTC.

This chain uses TRBV6-1 with TRBJ2-3; D is undetermined. Germline CDR1 and CDR2: MNHNS and SASEGT. Trimming left V 5 bases short and J 6 bases short, with 15 bases between. CDR3 length: 14 residues. The CDR3 spells CASSLYPLSDTQYF. In nucleotides, the CDR3 is TGTGCCAGCAGTCTATACCCCCTGTCGGATACGCAGTATTTT.

This clonotype occurred once. This is likely an artifact of a read error, given a far larger clone one base away. This sequence joins TRBV25-1 and TRBJ2-3; TRBD1 matches 8 bases. This CDR3 comprises 12 residues. CDR1 is MGHDK, CDR2 SYGVNS, per germline. In DNA form, the CDR3 reads TGTGCCAGCTCCCAGGGGACAGGTACGCAGTATTTT. It yields the protein CASSQGTGTQYF.

There are many counts of this clonotype. This chain links TRBV3-1 with TRBJ2-6, with D unclear. The V and J ends lost 6 bases and 3 bases respectively, with 9 bases between them. Germline CDR1 is LGHDT and CDR2 is YNNKEL (reference sequence). The CDR3 has 14 amino acids. For the CDR3, the DNA is TGTGCCAGCAGGCACGGCAATGGGGCCAACGTCCTGACTTTC. Translation: CASRHGNGANVLTF.

The CDR3: CASSPLGVYNEQFF. CDR3 nucleotide sequence: TGTGCCAGCAGCCCCCTGGGGGTTTACAATGAGCAGTTCTTC. The chain joins TRBV9 to TRBJ2-1; D assignment may be TRBD1 or TRBD2 (5 bases each). This CDR3 region has 14 residues. Germline V gives CDR1 SGDLS, CDR2 YYNGEE. V was trimmed by 4 bases and J by 4 bases, leaving 12 bases between them.

In this sample, this clonotype turned up a few times. This chain uses TRBV6-5 with TRBJ2-1; D is undetermined. Per the germline V gene, CDR1 is MNHEY and CDR2 is SVGAGI. The length of the CDR3 is 13 residues. Deletions cut 0 bases from V and 10 bases from J, with 10 bases between. CDR3 sequence (DNA): TGTGCCAGCAGTTACTCGGCTAAGGGAGAGCAGTTCTTC. Translation: CASSYSAKGEQFF.

This clonotype was observed a single time. CDR3 in DNA: TGTGCCACCAGCAGAGATGGGACAGGGGACACTGAAGCTTTCTTT. The encoded protein is CATSRDGTGDTEAFF. The genes are TRBV15 and TRBJ1-1; 10 bases match TRBD1. V trimming: 0 bases; J trimming: 3 bases; junction bases outside the gene matches: 1. The CDR3 sequence is 15 residues long. CDR1 and CDR2 (germline): LNHNV, YYDKDF (reference sequence). The full variable domain, with the rest looked up from reference TRBV15 and TRBJ1-1, is DAMVIQNPRYQVTQFGKPVTLSCSQTLNHNVMYWYQQKSSQAPKLLFHYYDKDFNNEADTPDNFQSRRPNTSFCFLDIRSPGLGDTAMYLCATSRDGTGDTEAFFGQGTRLTVV.

The V call is TRBV2, the J call TRBJ1-5; TRBD1 is a possible D gene (5 bases). Germline V lookup: CDR1 SNHLY, CDR2 FYNNEI. The CDR3 sequence is 14 residues long. V was clipped by 8 bases and J by 3 bases, with 14 bases between them. The CDR3 protein is CASGLGGYNQPQHF. The CDR3 DNA reads TGTGCCAGCGGATTGGGGGGGTACAATCAGCCCCAGCATTTT.

The chain is built from TRBV2 and TRBJ2-1, with 11 bases lining up with TRBD2. J lost 4 bases, V lost 10 bases, and 9 bases had no gene match. Germline V gene lookup returns CDR1 SNHLY and CDR2 FYNNEI. This CDR3 is 15 amino acids long. CDR3 sequence reads: CATRLAGLAYNEQFF. The DNA of the CDR3 is TGTGCCACTCGACTAGCGGGGTTGGCATACAATGAGCAGTTCTTC.

This chain connects TRBV29-1 to TRBJ2-1; 9 nucleotides agree with TRBD1. Germline V gives CDR1 SQVTM, CDR2 ANQGSEA. Trimming at V came to 5 bases and at J to 4 bases, leaving 6 bases not matched to a gene. The CDR3 runs 14 residues. The CDR3 DNA reads as TGCAGCGTTTTTGGACAGGGGTTTTACAATGAGCAGTTCTTC. The encoded protein is CSVFGQGFYNEQFF.

The V gene is TRBV20-1, the J gene TRBJ2-1, with TRBD2 matching over 7 bases. The trim removed 4 bases at V and 14 bases at J, leaving 8 bases unmatched. From germline, CDR1 is DFQATT and CDR2 SNEGSKA (reference sequence). CDR3 length equals 11 residues. CDR3 bases: TGCAGTGCTATGGGGGAGGGCCGGGAGTTCTTC. This codes for CSAMGEGREFF.

This clonotype was observed a handful of times. The V gene is TRBV9, the J gene TRBJ2-5; 7 bases are shared with TRBD2. The CDR3 is 15 amino acids. Germline V gene data show CDR1 as SGDLS and CDR2 as YYNGEE. The V gene end was trimmed by 1 base and the J gene end by 1 base; junction bases not matched to a gene: 4. The CDR3 DNA is TGTGCCAGCAGCGTATTGGCTAGCGGCCAAGAGACCCAGTACTTC. It is translated as CASSVLASGQETQYF.

V gene TRBV7-9 combines with J gene TRBJ2-3, with D perhaps matching TRBD2 (6 bases). The length of the CDR3 is 14 residues. V was trimmed by 11 bases and J by 5 bases, leaving 20 bases between them. Germline V gene lookup returns CDR1 SEHNR and CDR2 FQNEAQ (reference sequence). CDR3 residues: CAGGADSIRDTQYF. The CDR3, as DNA: TGTGCCGGAGGGGCCGACTCGATTCGAGATACGCAGTATTTT.

This chain connects TRBV6-2 or TRBV6-3 to TRBJ1-4; no clear D. The CDR3 is 14 residues long. Trimming shortened V by 4 bases and J by 5 bases, and 11 bases separated the two germline ends. Germline V gives CDR1 MNHEY, CDR2 SVGEGT. DNA for the CDR3: TGTGCCAGCAGTTCAGTTTCCGTCAATGAAAAACTGTTTTTT. Translated, it gives CASSSVSVNEKLFF.

This clonotype was observed a few times. The CDR3 sequence is CSAGPDRSDYGYTF. The CDR3, as DNA: TGCAGCGCCGGCCCGGACAGGTCCGACTATGGCTACACCTTC. The chain links TRBV29-1 to TRBJ1-2; TRBD1 matches at 7 bases. The junction had 11 bases not matched to a gene; V was cut back by 7 bases and J by 3 bases. From germline, CDR1 is SQVTM and CDR2 ANQGSEA. The CDR3 totals 14 residues.

Only a few counts were recorded for this clonotype. The CDR3 coding sequence is TGTGCCAGCAGTGATGTGGGGGCCACGGGGGGCTACACCTTC. Protein product: CASSDVGATGGYTF. This sequence joins TRBV25-1 and TRBJ1-2; D possibly corresponds to TRBD1 (6 bases). Germline loops: CDR1 MGHDK, CDR2 SYGVNS. The CDR3 runs to 14 residues. Trimming left V 3 bases short and J 8 bases short, with 16 bases between.

This chain joins TRBV21-1 and TRBJ1-6; the D call of TRBD1 is as the table states it, not checked on the DNA. TRBV21-1 is described as a pseudogene. The CDR3 loop spans 15 amino acids. CDR3 loop: CASSTGQGDNSPLHF. The CDR3, as DNA: TGTGCCAGCAGCACAGGACAGGGTGATAATTCACCCCTCCACTTT.

The chain joins TRBV3-1 to TRBJ2-5; 9 bases line up with TRBD2. The J call is in doubt because the DNA end fits TRBJ2-1 better. This CDR3 has 15 amino acids. Germline-derived CDR1 and CDR2 are LGHDT and YNNKEL (reference sequence). Here the CDR3 reads CASSHPTSGQETQFF. The CDR3 coding sequence is TGTGCCAGCAGCCATCCGACTAGCGGTCAAGAGACCCAGTTCTTC.

The chain employs TRBV10-3 and TRBJ2-1, with 8 bases fitting TRBD2. With the DNA end fitting TRBJ2-7 better, the J assignment may be wrong. Germline lookup yields CDR1 ENHRY and CDR2 SYGVKD. This CDR3 contains 15 residues. Here the CDR3 reads CAISDRAGAYNEQYF. CDR3 nucleotides: TGTGCCATCAGTGATAGAGCGGGGGCCTACAATGAGCAGTACTTC.

The J gene is TRBJ1-5, the V gene TRBV12-3 or TRBV12-4; 8 positions agree with TRBD1. J gave up 1 base and V 9 bases, and 2 bases lay outside the gene matches. The CDR3 length is 13 residues. CDR3 DNA: TGTGCCAGTGGGACAGGAAGCAATCAGCCCCAGCATTTT. Its translation: CASGTGSNQPQHF.

This sequence joins TRBV5-1 and TRBJ2-1, with TRBD1 identical over 11 bases. The V and J ends lost 1 base and 0 bases, in that order; junction bases with no gene match: 18. Germline V lookup: CDR1 SGHRS, CDR2 YFSETQ. The CDR3 has 22 amino acids. The DNA for the CDR3 is TGCGCCAGCAGCTTGTATTTGCGGACAGGGGGCTTCTCGGCCCTCTCCTACAATGAGCAGTTCTTC. This gives the protein CASSLYLRTGGFSALSYNEQFF.